A single sample gave rise to the 2 T cell receptor beta chains below, sequenced in a study of type 1 regulatory T cells. These TCRs' antigens remain unknown. TCRdb analysed the reads with MiXCR anew, one entry per CDR3 protein. This sample carries about 62,000 distinct CDR3 sequences, approximately 60% of them seen once, and the ten largest clones take 1.5% to 2%. The sample was cultured non-Tr1 T cells, either the whole culture or a sorted T cell fraction (not recorded which). The receptors originated from a human donor in good health.

Only a few counts were recorded for this clonotype. The rearrangement links TRBV20-1 to TRBJ2-4; TRBD1 matches at 8 bases. This CDR3 has 16 residues. Looked up from germline, CDR1 is DFQATT and CDR2 is SNEGSKA (reference sequence). V gave up 5 bases and J gave up 0 bases; unmatched junction bases: 9. The CDR3 DNA reads TGCAGTGCTTATACCGGACAGGGTGCAGCCAAAAACATTCAGTACTTC. It encodes CSAYTGQGAAKNIQYF.

The chain is built from TRBV19 and TRBJ2-1; a possible D gene is TRBD2 (6 bases). There are 14 residues in the CDR3. Germline CDR1 LNHDA, CDR2 SQIVND (reference sequence). Trimming cost V 7 bases and J 4 bases, with 14 bases left between them. In DNA form, the CDR3 reads TGTGCCAGTATGAGGGCGGAGGGATACAATGAGCAGTTCTTC. Protein: CASMRAEGYNEQFF.